This T cell receptor (beta chain) was sequenced during a study of control samples from healthy donors and cancer patients. From germline, CDR1 is LNHNV and CDR2 YYDKDF (reference sequence). This CDR3 comprises 14 residues. With 0 bases clipped from V and 11 bases from J, the junction kept 9 bases outside the gene matches. TCRdb's copy holds only in-frame clones and misses some; the assay was immunoSEQ multiplex PCR. The table shows over 30,000 clones, with roughly 86% occurring only once. Source material: PBMCs. The chain is built from TRBV15 and TRBJ1-1, with 7 positions matching TRBD1. The source is a woman in her thirties or forties with lung cancer. DNA of the CDR3: TGTGCCACCAGCAGAGAGAGGGGGCTAGATTCGGCTTTCTTT. This sequence encodes CATSRERGLDSAFF. The complete variable domain, with remaining parts taken from reference TRBV15 and TRBJ1-1, reads DAMVIQNPRYQVTQFGKPVTLSCSQTLNHNVMYWYQQKSSQAPKLLFHYYDKDFNNEADTPDNFQSRRPNTSFCFLDIRSPGLGDTAMYLCATSRERGLDSAFFGQGTRLTVV.